Included here is one TCR beta chain sequence, with context. The clone's antigen remains unknown. Base-call qualities are not available, and no considerably larger clone is one nucleotide away. The sample comes from a study of identifying expanded T cells in peripheral blood (dated by TCRdb to between 2018 and 2020). Concerning the study at large: Technical replicates were generated by sequencing separate aliquots of the same genomic DNA pool, with four replicates compared pairwise. Overall study outcomes, separate from this receptor: About 1.1 differentially abundant clones were flagged by the binomial model between technical replicates, whereas about 15 and 19 were flagged over two weeks and four weeks, respectively. The authors expected that over much longer intervals, such as months to years, biological variance in healthy repertoires might increase even further. In all healthy donors, the variance in clone template counts between samples taken approximately 15 days apart rose significantly as total template count increased. The beta-binomial model significantly reduced the number of clones called differentially abundant and the false-positive rate across all healthy-donor time intervals.

CDR1 and CDR2, per the germline V gene, are SGHAT and FQNNGV. There are 17 amino acids in the CDR3, from cysteine to phenylalanine inclusive. The sequence is cut down to CDR3 DNA, 51 bases in frame from base 1. Relative to germline, V is 1 base shorter and J is 6 bases shorter, with 18 bases between their ends. TCRbeta CDR3 regions were profiled with the immunoSEQ Assay using bias-controlled multiplex PCR amplification of genomic DNA. For the original study's pipeline: The absolute abundance of each unique TCRbeta CDR3 region was quantified after sequences were collapsed and filtered. Differential abundance was tested with two models: a binomial (Fisher-equivalent) model and a beta-binomial model that adds time-dependent variance fitted from healthy donors. Clones with fewer than 5 combined templates were excluded, and clones with Benjamini-Hochberg FDR below 0.01 were called differentially abundant. Beta-binomial variance was modeled as a function of total template count across the two samples using the form v = (b*log(k)+a)^2. Imported from immuneACCESS, the table was reduced by TCRdb to in-frame sequences with V and J called. These copies leave out some clones; in studies compared against another copy, an unresolved V gene accounts for under half, and the cause of the remainder is not known. The V and J calls and clone size are taken from that table; D and trimming were inferred from the DNA. The sample table records tens of thousands of clones; about nine tenths of these occur just once. In total, the top ten clones hold around 2.8% of the sample.

No immune events such as infections were documented for the healthy donors during the collection period. Healthy-donor blood repertoires served as a training cohort to calibrate time-dependent variance in a beta-binomial model of T-cell clone differential abundance. The training cohort included around 10 healthy donors, of whom 3 were female and 7 were male. On average the donors were 43 years old, and their ages spanned roughly 25 to 70 years. Obtained from a commercial supplier, whole blood was collected from each healthy donor at three time points set about two weeks apart. For immunosequencing, genomic DNA was extracted from whole blood that had not been sorted.

Sequenced material: blood. Here the chain combines TRBV11-2 and TRBJ1-4, with the identity of the D gene unclear. The TCR was taken from a person aged 18 to 69 in good health. The DNA reads TGTGCCAGCAGCTTAGCGTCCGGAAACCGACCTGATGAAAAACTGTTTTTT. Its protein reads: CASSLASGNRPDEKLFF.